A single sample gave rise to the 7 T cell receptor beta chains below, sequenced in a study of HIV-infected patients and healthy controls. TCRdb reprocessed the 5' RACE reads via MiXCR and lists one record per CDR3 protein. The sample comprises approximately 64,000 distinct CDR3 sequences, roughly a fifth of which are singletons, and about 1.5% rests with the top ten. Sequencing was done on a sample of CD4+ T cells from blood. Receptors were obtained from a human donor in good health.

The V call is TRBV10-3, the J call TRBJ2-1, with a weak D call TRBD1 (6 bases). V was trimmed by 5 bases and J by 4 bases, leaving 12 bases between them. The germline V gene has CDR1 ENHRY and CDR2 SYGVKD. The CDR3 has 14 residues. CDR3 residues: CAISPRTDYNEQFF. DNA for the CDR3: TGTGCCATCAGTCCCCGGACAGATTACAATGAGCAGTTCTTC.

This clonotype was seen many times. This rearrangement joins TRBV30 to TRBJ2-3; D not certain. V shed 0 bases and J shed 6 bases, with 7 bases lying between them. Germline values: CDR1 GTSNPN, CDR2 SVGIG (reference sequence). The CDR3 is made up of 12 amino acids. CDR3 DNA sequence: TGTGCCTGGAGTGTAACTGCCGATACGCAGTATTTT. Amino acids: CAWSVTADTQYF.

J is TRBJ2-1 and V is TRBV24-1; D may be TRBD1 (6 bases). Germline V gene lookup returns CDR1 KGHDR and CDR2 SFDVKD. The CDR3 is 16 residues long. Trimming removed 3 bases at V and 0 bases at J, with 11 bases between. Written as DNA, the CDR3 is TGTGCCACCAGTGATCAGACAGGTTCCTCCTACAATGAGCAGTTCTTC. Its protein product is CATSDQTGSSYNEQFF.

The chain is built from TRBV2 and TRBJ1-5; D is possibly TRBD1 (6 bases). CDR1 is SNHLY, CDR2 FYNNEI, per germline. The CDR3 length is 17 residues. V lost 1 base and J lost 7, with 20 bases in between. CDR3: CASSEGVVWGGGQPQHF. CDR3 nucleotides: TGTGCCAGCAGTGAAGGTGTGGTGTGGGGGGGCGGGCAGCCCCAGCATTTT.

CDR3 DNA: TGTGCCAGCAGCTTAAGGCTAGCGGGGACGAACTCCTACAATGAGCAGTTCTTC. Its translation: CASSLRLAGTNSYNEQFF. This chain uses TRBV11-1 with TRBJ2-1, with 9 bases identical to TRBD2. CDR1 SGHAT and CDR2 FQDESV come from the germline V gene (reference sequence). This CDR3 contains 18 residues. J gave up 0 bases and V 2 bases, and 8 bases lay outside the gene matches.

The J gene is TRBJ1-5, the V gene TRBV6-6; D gene uncertain. The ends were cut back, 0 bases at V and 3 bases at J, with 6 bases in the middle. Germline V gene data show CDR1 as MNHNY and CDR2 as SVGAGI (reference sequence). The CDR3 runs 14 residues. CDR3 residues: CASSYSSFNQPQHF. The CDR3 bases are TGTGCCAGCAGTTACTCGTCGTTCAATCAGCCCCAGCATTTT.

The chain is built from TRBV6-6 and TRBJ2-3, with 10 bases fitting TRBD2. The V gene end was trimmed by 4 bases and the J gene end by 4 bases; junction bases not matched to a gene: 8. Germline lookup yields CDR1 MNHNY and CDR2 SVGAGI (reference sequence). The CDR3 has 16 amino acids. In nucleotides, the CDR3 is TGTGCCAGCAGTTCCAAGCGGGGGGGGAGGTCAGATACGCAGTATTTT. Protein: CASSSKRGGRSDTQYF.